This entry features one TCR beta chain sequence. Its antigen is not known. The data belong to a study of cytomegalovirus exposure and HLA in healthy donors. The length of the CDR3 is 13 residues. In germline, CDR1 is WNHNN, CDR2 SYGVQD (reference sequence). Deletions cut 2 bases from V and 9 bases from J, with 11 bases between. The PCR contained 60 Vbeta and 13 Jbeta primers. The method was immunoSEQ multiplex PCR; TCRdb's version includes in-frame clones alone and lacks a portion of them. The sample records over 85,000 clones, about 69% being singletons. Findings of the study overall: An analysis that was carried out later associated 17,000 or so TCR beta sequences with HLA alleles at 0.05 false discovery rate. Reports state that TCR beta sequences accurately predicted most subjects' HLA-A and HLA-B alleles. Reports credit the classifier with highly specific, highly sensitive diagnosis of cytomegalovirus status. Analyzed later, most CMV-associated TCR beta chains appeared HLA-restricted.

The sequencing input was PBMCs. The source of this sequence is a human donor in good health. V usage is TRBV10-1 and J usage is TRBJ2-1, with D uncertain. The CDR3 protein is CASSEIKSAEQFF. CDR3 coding DNA: TGCGCCAGCAGTGAGATTAAAAGCGCTGAGCAGTTCTTC.